A selection of T cell receptor beta chains follows, all from one sample in a study of cytomegalovirus exposure and HLA in healthy donors. The method was immunoSEQ multiplex PCR; TCRdb's version includes in-frame clones alone and lacks a portion of them. The sample consists of roughly 150,000 clones, just under 80% of them appearing once. The sequenced sample was PBMCs. These receptors were obtained from a young man in good health and CMV-seropositive. Each CDR3 is given with its conserved first and last residue. A D gene is named only where the DNA matches it firmly. Size is omitted from some rows. Given values are once, few, many or a class for expanded clones.

length	D	size	V	J	DNA	CDR3
15	.	.	TRBV7-2	TRBJ2-3	TGTGCCAGCAGCTTAGGGGCAGGCCCCCAAGGTACGCAGTATTTT	CASSLGAGPQGTQYF
14	TRBD1	once	TRBV28	TRBJ2-1	TGTGCCAGCAGTCAAACGGGACAGTACAATGAGCAGTTCTTC	CASSQTGQYNEQFF
14	.	.	TRBV5-6	TRBJ1-2	TGTGCCAGCAGCTTGGGGGACACTCTCTATGGCTACACCTTC	CASSLGDTLYGYTF
15	TRBD1	.	TRBV4-1	TRBJ1-4	TGCGCCAGCAGCCTCGCCGGGACAGGGTTTGAAAAACTGTTTTTT	CASSLAGTGFEKLFF
14	.	.	TRBV5-1	TRBJ2-7	TGCGCCAGCAGCGAAACCGGGACAATCTATGAGCAGTGCTTC	CASSETGTIYEQCF
15	TRBD1	.	TRBV2	TRBJ1-1	TGTGCCAGCAGTGAAGAGGCAGGGGGGAACACTGAAGCTTTCTTT	CASSEEAGGNTEAFF
14	.	.	TRBV5-8	TRBJ2-5	TGTGCCAGCAGCTTGAATCAGGGGTGGGAGACCCAGTACTTC	CASSLNQGWETQYF
16	TRBD1	few	TRBV28	TRBJ1-2	TGTGCCAGCAGTTCCCGGGGACAGGGGGCCAACTATGGCTACACCTTC	CASSSRGQGANYGYTF
15	TRBD1	.	TRBV6-1	TRBJ2-7	TGTGCCAGCAGTGAAACGACAGGGGAATTCTACGAGCAGTACTTC	CASSETTGEFYEQYF
12	.	few	TRBV30	TRBJ2-2	TGTGCCTGGAGACGGGGGACCGGGGAGCTGTTTTTT	CAWRRGTGELFF
16	.	.	TRBV4-1	TRBJ2-3	TGCGCCAGCAGCCAAGGCATCGTGGGGGCCACAGATACGCAGTATTTT	CASSQGIVGATDTQYF
15	TRBD1	.	TRBV9	TRBJ1-1	TGTGCCAGCAGCGTAGTTCAGGGGGAGAGAGCTGAAGCTTTCTTT	CASSVVQGERAEAFF
14	.	.	TRBV10-2	TRBJ1-1	TGCGCCAGCAGTGACAGGGCACCGAACACTGAAGCTTTCTTT	CASSDRAPNTEAFF
14	.	.	TRBV5-5	TRBJ1-1	TGTGCCAGCACCTCCGATGCGATGAACACTGAAGCTTTCTTT	CASTSDAMNTEAFF
13	.	.	TRBV19	TRBJ1-1	TGTGCCAGTAGTGACATGAGGAACACTGAAGCTTTCTTT	CASSDMRNTEAFF
14	TRBD1	.	TRBV5-1	TRBJ1-2	TGCGCCAGCAGCTTGGCCGCGACAGGGGATGGCTACACCTTC	CASSLAATGDGYTF
15	TRBD2	.	TRBV6-5	TRBJ2-3	TGTGCCAGCAGCGTTACGGGGGGTGGAGCAGATACGCAGTATTTT	CASSVTGGGADTQYF
14	.	once	TRBV27	TRBJ1-1	TGTGCCAGCAGTTTGGCCAGGGCGGCCACTGAAGCTTTCTTT	CASSLARAATEAFF
16	.	.	TRBV11-2	TRBJ2-5	TGTGCCAGCAGCTTATATCGCGGGCCTAGACCCGGTACCCAGTACTTC	CASSLYRGPRPGTQYF
15	.	.	TRBV4-3	TRBJ1-4	TGCGCCAGCAGCCAAGGAGAGCTCCCAAATGAAAAACTGTTTTTT	CASSQGELPNEKLFF
10	.	.	TRBV10-2	TRBJ2-7	TGCGCCAGCAACCAGGGGGAGCAGTACTTC	CASNQGEQYF
14	TRBD1	.	TRBV6-1	TRBJ2-2	TGTGCCAGCCCGGGACAGGGGGACACCGGGGAGCTGTTTTTT	CASPGQGDTGELFF
16	.	.	TRBV2	TRBJ2-7	TGTGCCAGCAGTGGCCGAGGTTTCCGGGGATCGAGCGAGCAGTACTTC	CASSGRGFRGSSEQYF
14	.	.	TRBV28	TRBJ1-1	TGTGCCAGCAGCCCAGATCCAGGGAACACTGAAGCTTTCTTT	CASSPDPGNTEAFF
15	.	.	TRBV7-2	TRBJ2-7	TGTGCCAGCAGCTTTGAACAGGGCCATACCTACGAGCAGTACTTC	CASSFEQGHTYEQYF
14	TRBD2	once	TRBV5-1	TRBJ2-5	TGCGCCAGCACCTCGACTAGCGGGCAAGAGACCCAGTACTTC	CASTSTSGQETQYF
11	TRBD1	.	TRBV6-1	TRBJ1-4	TGTGCCACGAAACAGGGGGGAAAACTGTTTTTT	CATKQGGKLFF
13	.	.	TRBV4-1	TRBJ2-2	TGCGCCAGCAGCCTAACTGGAGGCGGGGAGCTGTTTTTT	CASSLTGGGELFF
13	.	.	TRBV4-1	TRBJ1-5	TGCGCCAGCAGCCGAGGCGGAGATCAGCCCCAGCATTTT	CASSRGGDQPQHF
14	TRBD1	.	TRBV28	TRBJ2-7	TGTGCCAGCAGTCCGACGGGACAGGTCTACGAGCAGTACTTC	CASSPTGQVYEQYF
16	TRBD1	few	TRBV7-3	TRBJ1-1	TGTGCCAGCAGCGAACAGGGGTGGGGGCTGAACACTGAAGCTTTCTTT	CASSEQGWGLNTEAFF
17	TRBD1	once	TRBV13	TRBJ1-2	TGTGCCAGCAGCTCCACCAATCCTAGGGGGCCGCGCTATGGCTACACCTTC	CASSSTNPRGPRYGYTF
15	.	.	TRBV4-1	TRBJ2-6	TGCGCCAGCAGACTGCCATCTTCTGGGGCCAACGTCCTGACTTTC	CASRLPSSGANVLTF
17	.	.	TRBV5-4	TRBJ1-4	TGTGCCAGCAGCTTGGGGGAGGGTCGGGCAACTAATGAAAAACTGTTTTTT	CASSLGEGRATNEKLFF
14	.	.	TRBV5-1	TRBJ2-2	TGCGCCAGCAGCTTCGAGTGGGGGGCCGGGGAGCTGTTTTTT	CASSFEWGAGELFF
13	.	.	TRBV28	TRBJ1-1	TGTGCCAGCAGTTTATCGGGGGACACTGAAGCTTTCTTT	CASSLSGDTEAFF
15	TRBD1	.	TRBV5-1	TRBJ2-5	TGCGCCAGCAGCTCCGGGACAGGGCGGTGGGAGACCCAGTACTTC	CASSSGTGRWETQYF
15	TRBD2	.	TRBV14	TRBJ2-7	TGTGCCAGCAGCCCTATCGGCGGGAGGGGGTACGAGCAGTACTTC	CASSPIGGRGYEQYF
13	.	.	TRBV7-7	TRBJ2-7	TGTGCCAGCAGCTCCAACCCCAGGGACGAGCAGTACTTC	CASSSNPRDEQYF
14	.	.	TRBV11-1	TRBJ2-7	TGTGCCAGCAGCTTAGCGAGCGACAGATACGAGCAGTACTTC	CASSLASDRYEQYF
15	TRBD1	.	TRBV13	TRBJ1-5	TGTGCCAGCAGCTTAGGGACAGGGAATCGACAGCCCCAGCATTTT	CASSLGTGNRQPQHF
13	.	.	TRBV2	TRBJ2-7	TGTGCCAGTGGGACGGGAGTCTCCTACGAGCAGTACTTC	CASGTGVSYEQYF
19	TRBD1	.	TRBV13	TRBJ1-1	TGTGCCAGCAGCTCTATAATCCCGGGACAGGGGGCTGCAGACACTGAAGCTTTCTTT	CASSSIIPGQGAADTEAFF
13	.	.	TRBV5-1	TRBJ2-7	TGCGCCAGCAGCTTGAAACCGGGGGACGAGCAGTACTTC	CASSLKPGDEQYF
13	TRBD1	.	TRBV10-3	TRBJ2-7	TGTGCCATCAGTTCCGGGACAGGTCGAGAATGGTACTTC	CAISSGTGREWYF
16	.	.	TRBV5-1	TRBJ1-2	TGCGCCAGCAGCTCCCTTATACAGGGTCGAGCGTATGGCTACACCTTC	CASSSLIQGRAYGYTF